Listed here are 25 T cell receptor beta chains from one sample, sequenced in a study of T cell repertoires in cytomegalovirus infection. These receptors' antigens are unknown. TCRdb re-derived calls from the reads in MiXCR, one entry per CDR3 protein. The data show about a million distinct CDR3 sequences, with 31% seen just once and roughly 13% held by the top ten. The specimen comprised cultured CD8+ T cells from PBMCs, sampled from culture after CMV antigen stimulation. Receptors originate from a human donor in good health (CMV status not recorded). Some clones in this sample may be carry-over from other donors' samples.

This clonotype was seen ten or more times. V usage is TRBV7-8 and J usage is TRBJ2-7; D not certain. CDR1 is SGHVS, CDR2 FQNEAQ, per germline. Trimming removed 1 base at V and 0 bases at J, with 13 bases between. The CDR3 is 16 amino acids. The CDR3 bases are TGTGCCAGCAGCTTAGACGAGTCAACAGACTCCTACGAGCAGTACTTC. This codes for CASSLDESTDSYEQYF.

This clonotype was observed a few times. The V gene is TRBV6-2 or TRBV6-3, the J gene TRBJ1-1; TRBD1 matches 7 bases. Germline loops: CDR1 MNHEY, CDR2 SVGEGT. Unmatched junction bases numbered 17, after V lost 2 bases and J lost 5 bases. This CDR3 spans 18 amino acids. The CDR3: CASSYGIVRDSPRTEAFF. The CDR3 DNA is TGTGCCAGCAGTTACGGGATAGTGCGGGACAGCCCGAGGACTGAAGCTTTCTTT.

The chain uses TRBV5-8 and TRBJ2-1; the match to TRBD2 covers 9 bases. Trimming took 5 bases from V and 5 from J; bases not matched to a gene: 11. CDR1 SGHTS and CDR2 YDEGEE come from the germline V gene. The CDR3 runs 16 residues. CDR3 amino acids: CASRLMASGENNEQFF. CDR3 bases: TGTGCCAGCAGACTAATGGCTAGCGGGGAGAACAATGAGCAGTTCTTC.

This chain joins TRBV25-1 and TRBJ1-3, with a tentative D call TRBD1 (5 bases). Trimming left V 2 bases short and J 0 bases short, with 11 bases between. Germline V gene sequence: CDR1 MGHDK, CDR2 SYGVNS. This CDR3 has 16 residues. CDR3 bases: TGTGCCAGCAGTGAAGAAGGAGACAGCTCTGGAAACACCATATATTTT. Translation: CASSEEGDSSGNTIYF. Full variable domain (missing parts from reference TRBV25-1 and TRBJ1-3): EADIYQTPRYLVIGTGKKITLECSQTMGHDKMYWYQQDPGMELHLIHYSYGVNSTEKGDLSSESTVSRIRTEHFPLTLESARPSHTSQYLCASSEEGDSSGNTIYFGEGSWLTVV.

The CDR3 DNA is TGTGCCAGCAACCTCTTGACAGAAGAGACCCAGTACTTC. This encodes CASNLLTEETQYF. The J gene is TRBJ2-5, the V gene TRBV14, with D tentatively TRBD1 (5 bases). The V gene's germline CDR1 is SGHDN and CDR2 FVKESK. V lost 7 bases and J 3 bases, leaving 12 bases between the germline ends. The CDR3 is 13 residues long.

This chain links TRBV3-1 with TRBJ2-1; perhaps TRBD1 as D (5 bases). Trimming took off 0 bases at V and 7 bases at J, with 10 bases between the two ends. Germline CDR1 is LGHDT and CDR2 is YNNKEL (reference sequence). This CDR3 has 14 residues. The CDR3 region has the DNA TGTGCCAGCAGCCAAGATTGGGGCCGAAATGAGCAGTTCTTC. This gives the protein CASSQDWGRNEQFF.

This sequence joins TRBV2 and TRBJ2-1; D perhaps matches TRBD2 (5 bases). Germline values: CDR1 SNHLY, CDR2 FYNNEI. The CDR3 consists of 11 residues. V lost 7 bases and J lost 7, with 8 bases in between. DNA for the CDR3: TGTGCCAGCACGGGGTGGAATGAGCAGTTCTTC. Protein sequence: CASTGWNEQFF.

This clonotype was seen only a few times. The genes are TRBV7-2 and TRBJ1-1; a possible D gene is TRBD1 (5 bases). Trimming removed 5 bases at V and 5 bases at J, with 15 bases between. Germline V gene lookup returns CDR1 SGHTA and CDR2 FQGNSA. The CDR3 has 14 residues. The CDR3 sequence is CASSPLLRGTEAFF. The CDR3 region has the DNA TGTGCCAGCAGCCCCCTACTCCGGGGGACTGAAGCTTTCTTT.

The chain combines TRBV15 with TRBJ1-5; the D is unclear. The CDR3 covers 14 residues. Germline-derived CDR1 and CDR2 are LNHNV and YYDKDF (reference sequence). Trimming stripped 1 base from V and 4 bases from J, with 8 bases between. CDR3 nucleotides: TGTGCCACCAGCAGAGCGGGAGGGAATCAGCCCCAGCATTTT. This gives the protein CATSRAGGNQPQHF.

The table lists this clonotype with a few counts. This chain connects TRBV12-3 or TRBV12-4 to TRBJ2-2; D call uncertain. Trimming took off 5 bases at V and 4 bases at J, with 8 bases between the two ends. This CDR3 is built from 13 residues. The CDR3 sequence: CASSLPSTGELFF. The CDR3 bases are TGTGCCAGCAGTCTTCCGAGCACCGGGGAGCTGTTTTTT.

DNA for the CDR3: TGTGCCAGCAGCGCGGACACGAGTTTTAATTCACCCCTCCACTTT. This encodes CASSADTSFNSPLHF. V is TRBV9 and J is TRBJ1-6; TRBD1 is a possible D gene (5 bases). V was pared by 3 bases and J by 6 bases, with 13 bases between. This CDR3 region has 15 residues. Germline-derived CDR1 and CDR2 are SGDLS and YYNGEE.

The J gene is TRBJ1-6, the V gene TRBV24-1; D remains ambiguous. V lost 2 bases and J lost 10, with 5 bases in between. The germline V gene encodes CDR1 KGHDR and CDR2 SFDVKD. The CDR3 runs to 12 residues. The CDR3 protein is CATSDSNSPLHF. The CDR3 DNA reads TGTGCCACCAGTGATTCTAACTCACCCCTCCACTTT.

Only a few counts were recorded for this clonotype. The rearrangement joins TRBV7-9 to TRBJ2-3; D gene ambiguous. This CDR3 comprises 15 residues. CDR1 SEHNR and CDR2 FQNEAQ come from the germline V gene (reference sequence). V was shortened by 0 bases and J by 1 base, with 8 bases between the two germline ends. The CDR3 loop is CASSLAHSGTDTQYF. The CDR3 nucleotides read TGTGCCAGCAGCTTAGCGCACTCCGGCACAGATACGCAGTATTTT.

The chain is built from TRBV6-1 and TRBJ2-7, with a tentative D call TRBD1 (6 bases). Germline CDR1 and CDR2: MNHNS and SASEGT. This CDR3 has 14 residues. Trimming shortened V by 4 bases and J by 2 bases, and 12 bases separated the two germline ends. CDR3 nucleotides: TGTGCCAGCAGTGTCCGGACAGCCGCCTACGAGCAGTACGTC. Its protein is CASSVRTAAYEQYV.

CDR3 nucleotides: TGTGCCAGCAGCCCCGGACAGTACTCTCCCTATGGCTACACCTTC. Translating gives CASSPGQYSPYGYTF. This sequence joins TRBV6-1 and TRBJ1-2; possibly TRBD1 for D (6 bases). CDR1 and CDR2 (germline): MNHNS, SASEGT. The V gene lost 6 bases and the J gene lost 4 bases, with 18 bases spanning the gap. The length of the CDR3 is 15 residues.

The gene calls are TRBV28 and TRBJ1-5, with TRBD1 as a possible D gene (6 bases). V dropped 10 bases and J dropped 6 bases, with 19 bases sitting between them. This CDR3 is 14 amino acids long. From germline, CDR1 is MDHEN and CDR2 SYDVKM. CDR3 in amino acids: CATQPGQLFQPQHF. CDR3 sequence (DNA): TGTGCCACCCAACCGGGACAACTTTTTCAGCCCCAGCATTTT.

This clonotype was found many times. The chain has TRBV12-3 or TRBV12-4 and TRBJ2-2; 11 bases align to TRBD1. The CDR3 runs 14 residues. V was pared by 8 bases and J by 4 bases, with 3 bases of the junction left unmatched. The CDR3 DNA reads as TGTGCCAGCGGGGACAGGGGGAGCACCGGGGAGCTGTTTTTT. It is translated as CASGDRGSTGELFF.

The chain has TRBV20-1 and TRBJ1-3, with TRBD1 matching 8 bases. The CDR3 has 15 residues. The ends lost 4 bases at V and 5 bases at J; junction bases unmatched: 10. From germline, CDR1 is DFQATT and CDR2 SNEGSKA (reference sequence). This chain's CDR3 is CSAKSQQGARNTIYF. The CDR3 coding sequence is TGCAGTGCTAAAAGTCAGCAGGGGGCAAGAAACACCATATATTTT.

This clonotype has more than one count but fewer than ten. The chain carries TRBV14 and TRBJ1-6; 9 positions match TRBD1. CDR1 and CDR2 (germline): SGHDN, FVKESK. V lost 4 bases and J lost 7; bases outside the gene matches: 5. The CDR3 covers 15 residues. The CDR3: CASSRGTGLNSPLHF. The CDR3 DNA sequence: TGTGCCAGCAGCCGGGGGACAGGGTTGAATTCACCCCTCCACTTT.

This clonotype occurred many times. The rearrangement links TRBV12-3 or TRBV12-4 to TRBJ2-1, with a tentative D call TRBD2 (6 bases). The CDR3 is 16 residues long. The V end was cut by 5 bases, the J end by 0 bases, with 14 bases between. CDR3 amino acids: CASSVSGVISYNEQFF. DNA for the CDR3: TGTGCCAGCAGTGTTTCGGGGGTGATCTCCTACAATGAGCAGTTCTTC.

This clonotype is a singleton in its sample. CDR3 DNA: TGTGCCAGCAGCCGACGGGGGGCCCTCTTCTATGGCTACACCTTC. Amino acids: CASSRRGALFYGYTF. This chain joins TRBV27 and TRBJ1-2, with D perhaps TRBD1 (6 bases). V was shortened by 6 bases and J by 4 bases, with 18 bases between the two germline ends. CDR1 MNHEY and CDR2 SMNVEV come from the germline V gene (reference sequence). The CDR3 length is 15 residues.

This chain joins TRBV25-1 and TRBJ1-2; D is unclear. V gave up 1 base and J gave up 4 bases, with 13 bases separating them. Germline CDR1 and CDR2: MGHDK and SYGVNS. The length of the CDR3 is 15 residues. The CDR3 nucleotides read TGTGCCAGCAGTGAATCATGGGGAGGAAGCTATGGCTACACCTTC. Its protein is CASSESWGGSYGYTF.

V is TRBV13 and J is TRBJ2-2; D is unresolved. The CDR3 is made up of 15 amino acids. V lost 3 bases and J 3 bases, leaving 11 bases between the germline ends. Germline lookup yields CDR1 PRHDT and CDR2 FYEKMQ (reference sequence). The CDR3 DNA reads as TGTGCCAGCAGCTTCACCTACGAACACACCGGGGAGCTGTTTTTT. It encodes CASSFTYEHTGELFF.

This clonotype was counted between two and nine times. The rearrangement joins TRBV27 to TRBJ2-7; the match to TRBD1 covers 7 bases. V was clipped by 2 bases and J by 5 bases; unmatched bases: 9. The CDR3 runs 15 residues. Germline-derived CDR1 and CDR2 are MNHEY and SMNVEV (reference sequence). CDR3: CASSLVWDRPHEQYF. The CDR3 region has the DNA TGTGCCAGCAGTTTAGTTTGGGACAGACCCCACGAGCAGTACTTC.

This clonotype was seen repeatedly, ten times or more. The rearrangement uses TRBV19 and TRBJ1-1; D unresolved. The CDR3 is made up of 12 amino acids. CDR1 and CDR2 from the germline V gene are LNHDA and SQIVND (reference sequence). Trimming pared 3 bases from V and 0 bases from J, leaving 2 bases between. The CDR3 sequence is CASSIVNTEAFF. CDR3 nucleotide sequence: TGTGCCAGTAGTATTGTGAACACTGAAGCTTTCTTT.